One and the same sample provided the 11 T cell receptor beta chains below, sequenced in a study of T-cell memory formation after mild COVID-19. TCRdb ran MiXCR on the 5' RACE reads and lists one entry per CDR3 protein. Of about 110,000 distinct CDR3 sequences in the sample, over 15% were seen once. The sample comprised PBMCs or a T cell subset sorted from them (not recorded which). These receptors all come from an adult woman who had mild COVID-19 (a few samples of this study predate the infection). Cell type and time point are not known.

The rearrangement joins TRBV20-1 to TRBJ1-1; no reliable D call. V was clipped by 4 bases and J by 0 bases, with 15 bases between them. The V gene's germline CDR1 is DFQATT and CDR2 SNEGSKA (reference sequence). The CDR3 is 15 amino acids. The CDR3 nucleotides read TGCAGTGCTACCCTATATGGGGAGCTGAACACTGAAGCTTTCTTT. This sequence encodes CSATLYGELNTEAFF.

This clonotype was seen many times. The chain combines TRBV12-3 or TRBV12-4 with TRBJ1-4; 11 bases are a match to TRBD1. Trimming removed 6 bases from V and 2 bases from J; junction bases left unmatched: 2. This CDR3 has 15 residues. Here the CDR3 DNA reads TGTGCCAGCAGCGGACAGGGGGCGACTAATGAAAAACTGTTTTTT. This translates into CASSGQGATNEKLFF.

The chain is built from TRBV5-6 and TRBJ2-5; 7 bases agree with TRBD1. With 4 bases clipped from V and 4 bases from J, the junction kept 10 bases outside the gene matches. This CDR3 is built from 15 residues. Germline lookup yields CDR1 SGHDT and CDR2 YYEEEE. The CDR3: CASSPDRDGGETQYF. For the CDR3, the DNA is TGTGCCAGCAGCCCAGACAGGGACGGAGGAGAGACCCAGTACTTC.

This clonotype was recorded a few times. V is TRBV9 and J is TRBJ1-5; a possible D gene is TRBD1 (5 bases). Germline lookup yields CDR1 SGDLS and CDR2 YYNGEE. Between the trimmed V and J ends, which lost 0 bases and 6 bases, there was a span of 13 bases. The CDR3 covers 15 residues. CDR3 protein: CASSVGAGAGQPQHF. CDR3 DNA: TGTGCCAGCAGCGTAGGGGCCGGGGCAGGTCAGCCCCAGCATTTT.

The table lists this clonotype with a few counts. V is TRBV7-9 and J is TRBJ1-2, with 9 bases identical to TRBD1. Germline CDR1 reads SEHNR; CDR2 reads FQNEAQ (reference sequence). There are 15 residues in the CDR3. V gave up 5 bases and J gave up 8 bases; unmatched junction bases: 12. CDR3 DNA sequence: TGTGCCAGCAGCGGGGGACAGGGCCCGCTATTCGGCTACACCTTC. Encoded protein: CASSGGQGPLFGYTF.

This clonotype has more than one count but fewer than ten. The chain joins TRBV7-8 to TRBJ1-3; D not certain. The germline V gene has CDR1 SGHVS and CDR2 FQNEAQ. The germline V and J ends were trimmed by 5 bases and 0 bases, with 11 bases remaining between them. The CDR3 has 15 amino acids. DNA of the CDR3: TGTGCCAGCAGCCAGGACGGCAACTCTGGAAACACCATATATTTT. This encodes CASSQDGNSGNTIYF.

This clonotype has more than one count but fewer than ten. This chain connects TRBV6-5 to TRBJ1-5; TRBD1 might be the D (6 bases). V lost 5 bases to trimming and J lost 9 bases, with 14 bases between them. Germline V gene lookup returns CDR1 MNHEY and CDR2 SVGAGI. This CDR3 contains 13 residues. The CDR3 nucleotides are TGTGCCAGCAGTCTACAGGGTATGGGGCCCCAGCATTTT. Amino acid sequence: CASSLQGMGPQHF.

This clonotype was detected ten times or more. The rearrangement joins TRBV14 to TRBJ2-1; D is unresolved. This CDR3 has 14 amino acids. V was cut by 1 base and J by 8 bases, with 12 bases left in between. In germline, CDR1 is SGHDN, CDR2 FVKESK. The CDR3 is CASSQVLGIDEQFF. Written as DNA, the CDR3 is TGTGCCAGCAGCCAAGTTTTGGGAATAGATGAGCAGTTCTTC.

This clonotype occurred a few times. The chain has TRBV4-1 and TRBJ2-5, with D uncertain. Germline assignment: CDR1 MGHRA and CDR2 YSYEKL. The CDR3 has 14 amino acids. Trimming pared 0 bases from V and 2 bases from J, leaving 7 bases between. CDR3 protein: CASSQERSQETQYF. In nucleotides, the CDR3 is TGCGCCAGCAGCCAAGAAAGGTCTCAAGAGACCCAGTACTTC.

V and J are TRBV7-9 and TRBJ2-1, with D hard to call. This CDR3 is 15 amino acids long. Trimming cost V 5 bases and J 2 bases, with 13 bases left between them. CDR1 is SEHNR and CDR2 is FQNEAQ in the germline V gene (reference sequence). CDR3 nucleotides: TGTGCCAGCAGCCCCGTGGTGATCACCTACAATGAGCAGTTCTTC. Amino acids: CASSPVVITYNEQFF.

This chain uses TRBV7-6 with TRBJ2-2, with D perhaps TRBD2 (5 bases). The V end was cut by 3 bases, the J end by 8 bases, with 13 bases between. The CDR3 length is 14 residues. The V gene's germline CDR1 is SGHVS and CDR2 FNYEAQ. The CDR3 region has the DNA TGTGCCAGCAGCTTGGAACCTAGCCTAGGGGAGCTGTTTTTT. This gives the protein CASSLEPSLGELFF. Using reference TRBV7-6 and TRBJ2-2 for the parts outside the CDR3, the full variable domain is GAGVSQSPRYKVTKRGQDVALRCDPISGHVSLYWYRQALGQGPEFLTYFNYEAQQDKSGLPNDRFSAERPEGSISTLTIQRTEQRDSAMYRCASSLEPSLGELFFGEGSRLTVL.